What follows is one TCR beta chain and its context. Data came from immunoSEQ multiplex PCR; TCRdb stores just in-frame clones and leaves some out. The sample contains about 5,500 clones, about 56% of which appear only once. These data originate in a study of sequential checkpoint blockade in melanoma. The wider study: Arm A got nivolumab then ipilimumab; arm B the reverse, 1:1. Both treatment sequences were followed by maintenance nivolumab.

The CDR3 is 15 residues long. Germline trimming cut 1 base from V and 10 bases from J; bases unmatched to any gene: 7. Germline CDR1 LNHNV, CDR2 YYDKDF (reference sequence). As for treatment: randomized to nivolumab then ipilimumab (arm A) or the reverse (arm B). No patient had prior DNA-damaging chemotherapy. Live CD3+CD8+ CD19− CD56− cells were sorted from PBMCs. The clonotype originates from a human donor with melanoma. The sequencing here drew on CD8+ T cells sorted from blood (inferred from file names), taken from a patient given nivolumab and ipilimumab in sequence. This chain uses TRBV15 with TRBJ2-1, with 10 bases lining up with TRBD2. The chain's CDR3 is CATSRGLAGEGEQFF. The DNA for the CDR3 is TGTGCCACCAGCAGAGGGCTAGCGGGGGAAGGAGAGCAGTTCTTC. The entire variable domain, with the rest obtained from reference TRBV15 and TRBJ2-1, is as follows: DAMVIQNPRYQVTQFGKPVTLSCSQTLNHNVMYWYQQKSSQAPKLLFHYYDKDFNNEADTPDNFQSRRPNTSFCFLDIRSPGLGDTAMYLCATSRGLAGEGEQFFGPGTRLTVL.